The T cell receptor (beta chain) described here comes from a study of T cell clones after liver transplantation. Across the study: Subjects received no induction therapy and standard immunosuppression until randomization at 12-24 months post-transplant. Study-wide results and limits: Graft donor-reactive T cells may have migrated into the graft rather than being deleted.

Of note for this clone: Its antigen remains unknown.

Trimming removed 4 bases from V and 2 bases from J, with 12 bases in between. This CDR3 spans 14 amino acids. In germline, CDR1 is LGHNA, CDR2 YSLEER. The assay was immunoSEQ multiplex PCR, and TCRdb's table has in-frame clones only and misses some. The sample consists of about 120,000 clones, around nine tenths of them appearing once. The clonotype comes from a human patient who received a liver transplant. The graft donor may have contributed some T cells. The chain joins TRBV4-3 to TRBJ2-7; D is unresolved. Sequences were derived from CD4+ T cells from blood, sampled 12 months after liver transplant. For the CDR3, the DNA is TGCGCCAGCAGCCCCAACTCGGGCACCTACGAGCAGTACTTC. It yields the protein CASSPNSGTYEQYF.